This T cell receptor (beta chain) comes out of a study of cytomegalovirus exposure and HLA in healthy donors. Germline values: CDR1 MNHNY, CDR2 SVGAGI (reference sequence). The length of the CDR3 is 13 residues. V was clipped by 6 bases and J by 1 base, with 9 bases between them. Use of 60 Vbeta and 13 Jbeta primers characterized the PCR. The protocol was immunoSEQ multiplex PCR, while the TCRdb copy is restricted to in-frame clones and leaves out a portion. The data hold fewer than 140,000 clones, with roughly 80% observed a single time. The sequenced sample consisted of PBMCs. The J gene is TRBJ1-2, the V gene TRBV6-6, with D unclear. This clonotype was obtained from a man aged 55 to 69 in good health and CMV-seronegative. The CDR3 reads CASRPGINYGYTF. The DNA for the CDR3 is TGTGCCAGCAGACCGGGAATTAACTATGGCTACACCTTC.